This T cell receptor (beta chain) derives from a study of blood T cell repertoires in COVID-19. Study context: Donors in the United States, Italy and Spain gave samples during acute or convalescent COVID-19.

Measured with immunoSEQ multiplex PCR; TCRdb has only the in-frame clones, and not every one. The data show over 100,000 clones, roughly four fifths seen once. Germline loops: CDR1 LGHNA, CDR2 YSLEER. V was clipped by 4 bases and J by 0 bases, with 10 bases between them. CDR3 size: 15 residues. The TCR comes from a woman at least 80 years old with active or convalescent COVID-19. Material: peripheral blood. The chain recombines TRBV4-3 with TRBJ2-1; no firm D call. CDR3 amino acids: CASSRETNSYNEQFF. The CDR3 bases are TGCGCCAGCAGCCGAGAGACAAACTCCTACAATGAGCAGTTCTTC.